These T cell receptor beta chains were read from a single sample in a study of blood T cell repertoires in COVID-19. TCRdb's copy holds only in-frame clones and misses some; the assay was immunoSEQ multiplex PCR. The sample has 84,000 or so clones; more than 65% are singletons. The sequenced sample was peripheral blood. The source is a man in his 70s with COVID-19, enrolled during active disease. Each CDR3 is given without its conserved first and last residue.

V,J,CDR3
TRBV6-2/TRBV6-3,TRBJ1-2,ASSSTVRYGYT
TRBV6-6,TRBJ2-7,ASRGQGQTYEQY
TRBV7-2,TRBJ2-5,ASSLWAGGETQY
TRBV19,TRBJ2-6,ASSITGTGALVLT
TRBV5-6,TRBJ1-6,ASSSGGGFNSPLH
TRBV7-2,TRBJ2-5,ASSYGSGGETQY
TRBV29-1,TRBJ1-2,SVGLGARYGYT
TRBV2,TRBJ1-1,ASRGAWERNTEAF
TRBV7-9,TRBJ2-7,ASSSGTSGRMSSYEQY
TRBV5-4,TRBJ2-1,ASSLYNEQF
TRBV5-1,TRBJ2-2,ASSLTSGNTGELF
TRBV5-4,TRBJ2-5,ASSFGQGDQETQY
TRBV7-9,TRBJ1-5,ASARSGAEEQPQH
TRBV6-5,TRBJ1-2,ASSYSRQIGGYT
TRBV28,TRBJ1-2,ASKGQGKSYGYT
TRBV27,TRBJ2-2,ASSSRGAGTGELF
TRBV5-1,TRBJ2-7,ASSLSSPSYEQY
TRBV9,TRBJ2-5,ASSAGGTPPQETQY
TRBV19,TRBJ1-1,ASSPWGQGAGEAF
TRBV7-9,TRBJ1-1,ASSLVTLEAF
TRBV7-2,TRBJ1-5,ASSLGPDQPQH
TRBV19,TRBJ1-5,ASSIGMGGANQPQH
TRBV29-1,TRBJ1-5,SVVLQGAGQPQH
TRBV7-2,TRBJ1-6,ASSLLLGARNSPLH
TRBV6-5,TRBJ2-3,ASRRTSGDTDTQY
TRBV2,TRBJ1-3,ASSIRRDSLLGNTIY
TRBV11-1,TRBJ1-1,ASSSSGVAF
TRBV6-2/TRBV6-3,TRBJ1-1,ASSWDRVTEAF
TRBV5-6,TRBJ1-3,ASSLVPGGTGNTIY
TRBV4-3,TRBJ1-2,ASSQDTGQPFYGYT
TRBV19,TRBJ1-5,ASSIVKGNQPQH
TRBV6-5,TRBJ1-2,ASSYSTGQLYGYT
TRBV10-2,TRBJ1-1,ASSGQANTEAF
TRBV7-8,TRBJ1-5,ASSLGTGGNHQPQH
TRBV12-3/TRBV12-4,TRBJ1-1,ASRVATEAF
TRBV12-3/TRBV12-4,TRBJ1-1,ASSFPPLGEAF
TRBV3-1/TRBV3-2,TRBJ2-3,ASSPGIDTQY
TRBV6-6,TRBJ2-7,ASSYSSSGYEQY
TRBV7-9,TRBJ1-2,ASSFETGALFGYT
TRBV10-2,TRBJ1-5,ASSATGQGSNQPQH
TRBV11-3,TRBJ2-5,ASSQPGLAGGSGETQY
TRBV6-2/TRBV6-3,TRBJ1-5,ASSYENVRGQPQH